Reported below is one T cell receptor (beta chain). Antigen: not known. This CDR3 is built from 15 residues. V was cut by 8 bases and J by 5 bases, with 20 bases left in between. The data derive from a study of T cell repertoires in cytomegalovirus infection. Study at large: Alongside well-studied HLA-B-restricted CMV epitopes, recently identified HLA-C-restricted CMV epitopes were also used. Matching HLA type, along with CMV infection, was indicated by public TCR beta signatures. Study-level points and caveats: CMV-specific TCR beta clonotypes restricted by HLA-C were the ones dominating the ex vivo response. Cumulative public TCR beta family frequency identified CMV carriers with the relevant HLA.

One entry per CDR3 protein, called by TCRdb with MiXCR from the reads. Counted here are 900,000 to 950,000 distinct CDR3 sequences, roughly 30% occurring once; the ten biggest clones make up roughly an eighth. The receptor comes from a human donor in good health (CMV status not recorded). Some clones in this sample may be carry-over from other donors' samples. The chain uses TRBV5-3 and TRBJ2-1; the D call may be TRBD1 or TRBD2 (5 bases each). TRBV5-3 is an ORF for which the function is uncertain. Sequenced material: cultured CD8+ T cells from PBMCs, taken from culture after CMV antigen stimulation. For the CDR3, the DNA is TGTGCCAGCACCTCCTGGGCAGGGAGAAACAATGAGCAGTTCTTC. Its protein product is CASTSWAGRNNEQFF.